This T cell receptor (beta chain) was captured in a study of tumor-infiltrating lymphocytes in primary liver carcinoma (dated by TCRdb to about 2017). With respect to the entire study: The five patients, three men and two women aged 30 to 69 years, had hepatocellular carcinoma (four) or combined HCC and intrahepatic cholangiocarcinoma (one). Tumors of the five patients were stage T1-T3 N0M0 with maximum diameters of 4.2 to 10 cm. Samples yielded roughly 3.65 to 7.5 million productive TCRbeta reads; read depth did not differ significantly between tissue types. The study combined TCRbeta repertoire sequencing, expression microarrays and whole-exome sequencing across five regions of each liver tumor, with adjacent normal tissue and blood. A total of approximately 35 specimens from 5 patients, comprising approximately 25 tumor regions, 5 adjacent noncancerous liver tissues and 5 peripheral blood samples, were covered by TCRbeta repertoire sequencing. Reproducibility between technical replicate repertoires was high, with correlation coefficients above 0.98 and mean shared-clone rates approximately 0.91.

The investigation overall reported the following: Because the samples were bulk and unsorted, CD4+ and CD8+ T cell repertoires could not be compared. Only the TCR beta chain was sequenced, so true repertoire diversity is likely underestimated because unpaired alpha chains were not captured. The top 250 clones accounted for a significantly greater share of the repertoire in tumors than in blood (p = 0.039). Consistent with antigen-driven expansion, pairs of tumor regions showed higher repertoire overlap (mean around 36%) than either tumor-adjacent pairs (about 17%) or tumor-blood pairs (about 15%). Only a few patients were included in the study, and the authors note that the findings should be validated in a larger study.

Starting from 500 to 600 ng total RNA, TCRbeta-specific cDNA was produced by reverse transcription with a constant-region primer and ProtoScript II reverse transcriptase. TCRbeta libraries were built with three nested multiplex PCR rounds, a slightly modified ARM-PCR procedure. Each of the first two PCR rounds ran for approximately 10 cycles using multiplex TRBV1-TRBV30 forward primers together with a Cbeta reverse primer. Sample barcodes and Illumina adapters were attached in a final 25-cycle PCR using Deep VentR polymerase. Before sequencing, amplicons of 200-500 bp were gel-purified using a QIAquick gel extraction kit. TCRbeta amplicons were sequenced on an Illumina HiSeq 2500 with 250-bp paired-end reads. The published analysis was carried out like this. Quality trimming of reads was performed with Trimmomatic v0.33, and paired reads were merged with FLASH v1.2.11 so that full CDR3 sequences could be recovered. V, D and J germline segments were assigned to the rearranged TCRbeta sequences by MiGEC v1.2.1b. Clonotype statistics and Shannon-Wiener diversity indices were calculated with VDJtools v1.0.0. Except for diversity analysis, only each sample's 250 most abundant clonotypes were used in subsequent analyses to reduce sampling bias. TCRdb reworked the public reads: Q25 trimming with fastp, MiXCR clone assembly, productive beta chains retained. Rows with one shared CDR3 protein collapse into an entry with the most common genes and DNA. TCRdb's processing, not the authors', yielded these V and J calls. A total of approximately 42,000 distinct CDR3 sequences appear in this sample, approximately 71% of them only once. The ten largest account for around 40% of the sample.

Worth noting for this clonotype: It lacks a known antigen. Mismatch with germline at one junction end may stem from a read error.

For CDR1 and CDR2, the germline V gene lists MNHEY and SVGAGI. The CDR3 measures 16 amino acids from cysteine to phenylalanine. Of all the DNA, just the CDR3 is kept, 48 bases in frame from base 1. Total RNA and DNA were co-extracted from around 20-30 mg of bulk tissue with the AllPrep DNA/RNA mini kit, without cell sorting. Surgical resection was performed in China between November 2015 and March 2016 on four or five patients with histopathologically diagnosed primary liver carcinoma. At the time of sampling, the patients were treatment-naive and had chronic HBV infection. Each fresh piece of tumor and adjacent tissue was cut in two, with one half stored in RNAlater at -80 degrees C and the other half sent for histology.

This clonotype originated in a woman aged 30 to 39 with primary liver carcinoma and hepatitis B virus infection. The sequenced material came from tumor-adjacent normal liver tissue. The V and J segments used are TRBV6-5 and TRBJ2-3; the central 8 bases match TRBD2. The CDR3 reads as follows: CASSNSNREGVDTQYF. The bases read TGTGCCAGCAGTAACTCGAACCGGGAGGGGGTAGATACACAGTATTTT.